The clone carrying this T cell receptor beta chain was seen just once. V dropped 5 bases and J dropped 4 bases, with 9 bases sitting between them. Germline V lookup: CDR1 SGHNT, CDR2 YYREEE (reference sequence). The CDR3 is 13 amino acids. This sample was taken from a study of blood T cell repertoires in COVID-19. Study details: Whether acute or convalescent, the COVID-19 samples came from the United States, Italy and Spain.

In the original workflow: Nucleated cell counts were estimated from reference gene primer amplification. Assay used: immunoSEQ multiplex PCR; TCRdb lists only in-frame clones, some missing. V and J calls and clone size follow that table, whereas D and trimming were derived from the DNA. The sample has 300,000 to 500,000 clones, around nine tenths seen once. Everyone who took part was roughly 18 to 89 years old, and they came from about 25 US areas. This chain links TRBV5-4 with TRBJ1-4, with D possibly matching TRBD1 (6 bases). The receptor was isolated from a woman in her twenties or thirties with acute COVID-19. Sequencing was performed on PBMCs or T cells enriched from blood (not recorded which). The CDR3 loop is CASRSDSNEKLFF. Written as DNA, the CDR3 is TGTGCCAGCAGGTCGGACAGTAATGAAAAACTGTTTTTT. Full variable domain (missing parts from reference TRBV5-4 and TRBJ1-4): ETGVTQSPTHLIKTRGQQVTLRCSSQSGHNTVSWYQQALGQGPQFIFQYYREEENGRGNFPPRFSGLQFPNYSSELNVNALELDDSALYLCASRSDSNEKLFFGSGTQLSVL.